Reported below is one TCR beta chain. This same CDR3 is encoded by further DNA sequences in the sample. The data belong to a study of shared clonotypes between healthy human individuals. Germline CDR1 reads MNHNY; CDR2 reads SVGAGI (reference sequence). V lost 0 bases, J lost 4 bases, and 9 bases lay in between. This CDR3 has 14 amino acids. The assay was immunoSEQ multiplex PCR, and TCRdb's table has in-frame clones only and misses some. In the table there are over a million clones, around 82% of which are singletons. The sequencing input was memory CD4+ T cells from PBMCs. Described subset: CD45RA-negative fraction. The sequence was collected from a man aged 18 to 29 in good health. Some clones in this sample may be carry-over from other donors' samples. The chain carries TRBV6-6 and TRBJ1-2; D remains unclear. The CDR3, as DNA: TGTGCCAGCAGTTACTCCGCCGGAGTCTATGGCTACACCTTC. It translates to CASSYSAGVYGYTF.